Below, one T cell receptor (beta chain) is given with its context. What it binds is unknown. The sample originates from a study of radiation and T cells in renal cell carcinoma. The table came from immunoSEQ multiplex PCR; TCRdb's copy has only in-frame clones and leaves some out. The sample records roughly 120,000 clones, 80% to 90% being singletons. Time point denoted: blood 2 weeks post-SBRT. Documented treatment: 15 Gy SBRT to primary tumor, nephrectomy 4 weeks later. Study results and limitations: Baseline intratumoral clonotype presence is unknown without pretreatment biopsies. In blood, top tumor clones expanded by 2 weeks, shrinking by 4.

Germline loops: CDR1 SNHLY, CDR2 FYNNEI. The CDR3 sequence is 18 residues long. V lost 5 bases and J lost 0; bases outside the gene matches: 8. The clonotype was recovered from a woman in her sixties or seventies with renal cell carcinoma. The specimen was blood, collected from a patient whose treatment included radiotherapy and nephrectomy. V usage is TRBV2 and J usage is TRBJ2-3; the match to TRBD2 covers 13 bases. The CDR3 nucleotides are TGTGCCAGCAGTAGGGGACTAGCGGGGACCCTTAGCACAGATACGCAGTATTTT. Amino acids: CASSRGLAGTLSTDTQYF.